This T cell receptor (beta chain) is from a study of cytomegalovirus exposure and HLA in healthy donors (dated by TCRdb to about 2017). With respect to the entire study: An earlier analysis of some 550 of the donors reported 250 to 350 Gb of sequence data and roughly 110 million unique TCR beta sequences from about 180 million T cells. An early release covering over 500 HLA-typed donors comprised roughly 300 gigabases of sequencing data and around 86 million unique TCR sequences. Of the roughly 400 genotyped donors, over 70% fell in the genetic ancestry cluster associated with self-reported Caucasian donors. The study aimed to test whether cataloging public T cell receptors could reveal signatures of past pathogen exposure. The T cell repertoires of around 730 subjects were profiled by immunosequencing and related to cytomegalovirus serostatus. Along with the roughly 670-subject first cohort, a separate validation cohort of over a hundred different subjects was used. To predict cytomegalovirus infection status, the study combined high-throughput TCR immunosequencing, statistical association of individual TCRs with disease status, and machine learning. A later analysis re-examined previously published TCR beta repertoires from hundreds of donors and added high-resolution HLA genotyping to investigate patterns of TCR occurrence. The later analysis used no new phenotypic data to find candidate immune exposures, relying instead on TCR beta sequences and their occurrence across donors. An earlier analysis of around 580 of the donors used high-throughput TCR beta sequencing to judge whether each TCR beta V gene segment behaved as functional or pseudogenic. Donor age, sex, ethnicity and CMV serostatus were collected together with the repertoire data. In a later genetic analysis, genome-wide SNP genotypes for about 55% of the roughly 670 donors were used, and that subset was treated as a discovery cohort. Every repertoire in the discovery cohort had been generated on one and the same sequencing platform. HLA typing included class I and class II loci at four-digit resolution. Typing coverage varied by locus: roughly 620-630 donors for A, B, C, DRB1 and DQB1; approximately 500 for DQA1; about 590 for DPA1; roughly 450 for DPB1. Four or five DR-DQ haplotypes were handled as single units for association and clustering because linkage in the cohort was strong. Among some 400 genotyped donors of the cohort, an average of around 240,000 unique TCR beta nucleotide sequences were sequenced per donor, 15% to 20% of them non-productive. The study at large found these results: In an earlier analysis of several hundred of the donors, most TCR beta V segments were observed in productive rearrangements about 87% or about 30% of the time, broadly matching IMGT annotations. Presence/absence analyses assumed roughly uniform sequencing depth across donors, an assumption that may not hold. Because HLA typing was unavailable for some donors at each locus, only the typed subset was used in association tests. Because counts were too low, roughly 16 rarely observed V segments, including chromosome 9 orphons, were excluded from the earlier analysis of several hundred of the donors. In this cohort, only TCR beta chains were sequenced, and detectable features were limited by the absence of alpha or paired-chain data. The study gave a list of more than 150 TCR beta chains associated with cytomegalovirus. According to a later analysis, most CMV-associated TCR beta chains appeared to be HLA-restricted, and the HLA associations seemed to be driven largely by CMV exposure. CMV serostatus was the only immune exposure information available for the cohort. Most TCR sequences were observed very rarely across donors, whereas some public TCRs were present in many individuals. Linkage disequilibrium might explain the correlated functional status among segregating V segments, but an unknown experimental factor could not be excluded. A further reported finding was that TCR beta sequences accurately predicted the HLA-A and HLA-B alleles for most subjects in the first cohort. An association between a missense DCLRE1C variant and V-gene and J-gene trimming of TCR beta chains was found in a later genetic analysis and replicated in an independent cohort. Some IMGT-functional V segments, including TRBV6-2 and TRBV6-3, could not be distinguished by the 87-base-pair reads and were therefore excluded. A few of the identified cytomegalovirus-associated TCR beta chains were confirmed in vitro to be specific for cytomegalovirus antigens. A cluster of highly shared sequence variants was judged likely to represent a technical artifact of the sequencing pipeline. Compared with equally common non-associated chains, HLA-associated TCR beta chains in a later analysis were more clonally expanded and had lower generation probabilities. According to a later genetic analysis, donors in an Asian-associated ancestry cluster had fewer N-insertions in productive TCRs than the roughly 670-donor mean. According to a later analysis, TCR association rates differed among HLA loci, with DRB1 alleles showing the most associated TCRs and HLA-C alleles showing the fewest. The authors suggested that the approach could potentially be extended to other disease states and immunological phenotypes. Several of the top co-occurrence clusters appeared to be linked to parvovirus B19, influenza, CMV and Epstein-Barr virus, according to a later analysis. Strong co-occurrence of HLA alleles, especially DR and DQ, made assigning TCR associations to individual alleles difficult. A later analysis associated 17,000 or so TCR beta sequences with specific HLA alleles at a false discovery rate of 0.05. In both the original and validation cohorts, the classifier was reported to diagnose cytomegalovirus status with high specificity and sensitivity.

For this clone: It has no known antigen specificity. No much larger clonotype is one base removed from it; base qualities were not supplied.

In total, more than 500 healthy bone marrow donors made up the cohort. All cohort members were sampled while nominally healthy, although unrecorded immune exposures were likely present. The donor was CMV seronegative and belonged to the group of 352 seronegative cohort members. A peripheral blood sample was provided by each donor, and peripheral blood mononuclear cells were used for TCR beta sequencing. Genomic DNA was extracted from the blood cell samples with the Qiagen DNeasy Blood Extraction Kit. V gives up 4 bases and J gives up 3 bases, and the segment between their germline ends measures 7 bases. For CDR1 and CDR2, the germline V gene lists KGHSH and LQKENI. Reading from cysteine to phenylalanine, the CDR3 counts 13 amino acids. Just CDR3 DNA is preserved here, 39 bases in frame from base 1. The library was prepared using the immunoSEQ multiplex PCR assay. A mixture of 60 forward primers for TCR Vbeta segments and 13 reverse primers for TCR Jbeta segments was used in the multiplex PCR. The CDR3 region of rearranged TCR beta genes was amplified from genomic DNA by a multiplex PCR assay. Amplified TCR beta libraries were sequenced as 87-base-pair reads on the Illumina HiSeq System. The original pipeline was this. A later analysis tallied about 77 million unique TCR beta chains across the roughly 610 repertoires, and about 12 million of those chains were shared by two or more donors. A nearest-neighbor algorithm error-corrected the raw reads and collapsed the reads into unique sequences, merging closely related sequences to remove PCR and sequencing errors. V, D and J gene segments were assigned by aligning CDR3 sequences to IMGT reference sequences. For a sequence to be retained, at least a six-nucleotide match to both a V gene segment and a J gene segment was required. Rearrangements were classified as productive when the CDR3 lacked stop codons and remained in frame with V and J, and all other rearrangements were classified as non-productive. Following IMGT convention, CDR3 was defined as the stretch from the second conserved V-encoded cysteine up to the conserved J-encoded phenylalanine. In an earlier analysis of around 640 of the donors, sequences lacking an unambiguous match to a single V gene segment were excluded. In an earlier analysis of roughly 600 of the donors, a V segment was called functional when productive rearrangements were above 56.7%, and segregating when the standard deviation between donors exceeded 5%. A statistical classification framework was built for diagnosing cytomegalovirus status from the catalog of TCR beta chain sequences. In a later analysis, TCR nucleotide sequences were compared against IMGT/GENE-DB human TR gene sequences so that V and J genes could be assigned. Using the TCRdist pipeline, a later analysis assigned CDR3 sequences along with most-parsimonious VDJ recombination scenarios. In a later analysis, each TCR beta chain was defined by its CDR3 amino acid sequence together with its V-gene family, and reads lacking a unique V-gene family were excluded. To address suspected cross-contamination and a sequencing artifact, a later analysis removed some 620 highly shared, low-generation-probability nucleotide sequences. A later analysis calculated a clonal expansion index for each public chain from normalized within-repertoire ranks of inferred template counts. In a later analysis, generation probabilities were computed with a VDJ recombination model fitted to out-of-frame rearrangements, and the resulting probabilities were checked against IGoR. In a later analysis, hypergeometric tests were used to score TCR-TCR, TCR-HLA and TCR-CMV co-occurrence, with a repertoire-size bias correction applied to TCR pairs. In a later analysis, false discovery rates were estimated by permuting HLA or CMV assignments 20 times. In a later analysis, co-occurring TCRs were grouped with DBSCAN, and TCRdist sequence similarity was added when clustering was performed within HLA-allele-positive subsets. Repertoires with fewer than 30,000 or more than 120,000 public chains, plus five repertoires with anomalous nucleotide sharing, were excluded from co-occurrence clustering. This is the immuneACCESS table as TCRdb keeps it, with only in-frame sequences that have V and J called. A part of the clones is gone; compared with another copy, unresolved V genes explain less than half, and the rest is unexplained. V and J calls and clone size are those listed in that table; D and trimming were worked out from the DNA. Within this sample are around 110,000 clones, with 70% to 75% of them counted one time only. Clones ranked in the top ten supply around 1.5% of the sample.

Rearrangement joined TRBV18 to TRBJ1-5; the D gene cannot be resolved reliably. Sequencing was performed on PBMCs. The TCR was taken from a woman in her late teens or twenties in good health and CMV-seronegative. CDR3 loop: CASSLTDNQPQHF. The bases are TGTGCCAGCTCACTAACAGACAATCAGCCCCAGCATTTT.